Sequencing of this TCR beta chain was carried out in a study of cytomegalovirus exposure and HLA in healthy donors. Study as a whole: The early release's HLA-typed donors yielded tens of millions of unique TCRs. The study, taken as a whole, reports: Cytomegalovirus status was reportedly diagnosed by the classifier with high sensitivity and specificity.

Each of the donors was a healthy bone marrow donor. The CDR3 runs to 15 residues. Germline CDR1 reads SQVTM; CDR2 reads ANQGSEA. V lost 4 bases and J lost 7; bases outside the gene matches: 9. This clone appeared once. Its target is unknown. PCR primers comprised 60 Vbeta and 13 Jbeta primers. Here immunoSEQ multiplex PCR was the method, and the copy in TCRdb shows in-frame clones only, minus some. The sample lists about 160,000 clones; around 84% were seen once. The TCR originated in a man aged 18-30 years in good health and CMV-seronegative. This chain uses TRBV29-1 with TRBJ2-1; TRBD2 matches 11 bases. The specimen sequenced was PBMCs. Here the CDR3 reads CSVGGLAGGRNEQFF. CDR3 bases: TGCAGCGTTGGGGGCCTAGCGGGGGGAAGGAATGAGCAGTTCTTC.